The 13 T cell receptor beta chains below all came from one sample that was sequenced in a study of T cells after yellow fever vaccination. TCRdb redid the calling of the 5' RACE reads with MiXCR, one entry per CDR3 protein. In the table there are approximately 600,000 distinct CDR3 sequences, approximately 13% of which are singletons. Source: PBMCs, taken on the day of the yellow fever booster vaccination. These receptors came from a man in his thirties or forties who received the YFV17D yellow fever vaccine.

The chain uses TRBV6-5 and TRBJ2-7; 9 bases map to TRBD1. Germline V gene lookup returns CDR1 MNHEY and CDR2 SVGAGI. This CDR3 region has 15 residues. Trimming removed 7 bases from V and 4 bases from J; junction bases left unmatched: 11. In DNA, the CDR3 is TGTGCCAGCACCAAGGGACAGGGACTCTCGTACGAGCAGTACTTC. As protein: CASTKGQGLSYEQYF.

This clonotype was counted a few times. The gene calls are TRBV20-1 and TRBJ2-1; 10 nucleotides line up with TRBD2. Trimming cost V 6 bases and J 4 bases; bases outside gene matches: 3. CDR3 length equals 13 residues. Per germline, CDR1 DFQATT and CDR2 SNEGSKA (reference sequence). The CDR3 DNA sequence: TGCAGTGCGCTGACTAGCGGGTACAATGAGCAGTTCTTC. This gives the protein CSALTSGYNEQFF.

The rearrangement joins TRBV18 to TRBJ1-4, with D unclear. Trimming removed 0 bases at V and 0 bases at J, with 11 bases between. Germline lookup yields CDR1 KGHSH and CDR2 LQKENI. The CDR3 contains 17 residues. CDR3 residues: CASSPPGRTATNEKLFF. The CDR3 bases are TGTGCCAGCTCACCACCGGGGAGGACTGCAACTAATGAAAAACTGTTTTTT.

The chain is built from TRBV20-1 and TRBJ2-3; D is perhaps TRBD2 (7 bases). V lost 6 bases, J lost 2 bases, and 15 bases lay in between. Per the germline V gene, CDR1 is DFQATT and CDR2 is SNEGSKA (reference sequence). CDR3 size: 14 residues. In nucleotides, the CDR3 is TGCAGTGCCCCGCAAGGGGGGGCCACAGATACGCAGTATTTT. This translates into CSAPQGGATDTQYF.

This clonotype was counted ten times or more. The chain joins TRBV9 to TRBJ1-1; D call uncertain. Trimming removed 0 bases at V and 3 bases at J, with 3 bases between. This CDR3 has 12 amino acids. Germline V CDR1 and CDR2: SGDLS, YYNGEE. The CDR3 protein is CASSVGDTEAFF. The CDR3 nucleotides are TGTGCCAGCAGCGTAGGGGACACTGAAGCTTTCTTT. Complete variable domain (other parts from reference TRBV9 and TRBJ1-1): DSGVTQTPKHLITATGQRVTLRCSPRSGDLSVYWYQQSLDQGLQFLIQYYNGEERAKGNILERFSAQQFPDLHSELNLSSLELGDSALYFCASSVGDTEAFFGQGTRLTVV.

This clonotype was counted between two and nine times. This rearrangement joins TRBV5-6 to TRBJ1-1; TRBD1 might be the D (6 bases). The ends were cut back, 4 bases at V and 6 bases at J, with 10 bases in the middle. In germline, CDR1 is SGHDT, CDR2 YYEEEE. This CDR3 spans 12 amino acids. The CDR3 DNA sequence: TGTGCCAGCAGCACGAGGGGGGCTGAAGCTTTCTTT. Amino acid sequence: CASSTRGAEAFF.

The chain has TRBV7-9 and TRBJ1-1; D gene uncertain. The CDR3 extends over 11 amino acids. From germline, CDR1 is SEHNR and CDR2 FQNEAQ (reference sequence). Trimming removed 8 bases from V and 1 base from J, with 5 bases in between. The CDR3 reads CASGKNTEAFF. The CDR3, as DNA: TGTGCCAGCGGCAAGAACACTGAAGCTTTCTTT. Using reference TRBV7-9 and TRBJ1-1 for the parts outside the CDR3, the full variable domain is DTGVSQNPRHKITKRGQNVTFRCDPISEHNRLYWYRQTLGQGPEFLTYFQNEAQLEKSRLLSDRFSAERPKGSFSTLEIQRTEQGDSAMYLCASGKNTEAFFGQGTRLTVV.

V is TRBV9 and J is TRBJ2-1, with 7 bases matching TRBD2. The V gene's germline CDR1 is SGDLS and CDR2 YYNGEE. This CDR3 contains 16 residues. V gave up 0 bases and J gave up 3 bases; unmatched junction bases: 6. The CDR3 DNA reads TGTGCCAGCAGCGTAGAGCCTAGCGGTTACTACAATGAGCAGTTCTTC. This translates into CASSVEPSGYYNEQFF.

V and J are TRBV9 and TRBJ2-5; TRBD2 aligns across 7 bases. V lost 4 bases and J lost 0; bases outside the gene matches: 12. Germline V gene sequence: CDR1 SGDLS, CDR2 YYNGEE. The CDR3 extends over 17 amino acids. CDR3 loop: CASSPHPRETYQETQYF. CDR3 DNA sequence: TGTGCCAGCAGCCCCCACCCGCGGGAGACGTACCAAGAGACCCAGTACTTC.

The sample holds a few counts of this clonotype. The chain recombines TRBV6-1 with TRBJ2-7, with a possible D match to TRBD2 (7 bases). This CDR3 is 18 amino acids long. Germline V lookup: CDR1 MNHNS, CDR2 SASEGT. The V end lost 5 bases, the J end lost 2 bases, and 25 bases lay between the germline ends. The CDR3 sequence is CASSKPTGRGTTAYEQYF. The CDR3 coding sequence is TGTGCCAGCAGTAAACCGACAGGTCGGGGGACTACCGCCTACGAGCAGTACTTC.

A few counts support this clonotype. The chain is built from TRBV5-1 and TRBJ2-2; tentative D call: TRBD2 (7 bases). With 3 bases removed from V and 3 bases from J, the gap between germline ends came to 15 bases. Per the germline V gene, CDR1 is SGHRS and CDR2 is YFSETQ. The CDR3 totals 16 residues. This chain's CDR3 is CASSSHVRGHTGELFF. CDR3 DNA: TGCGCCAGCAGCTCTCATGTGCGGGGGCACACCGGGGAGCTGTTTTTT.

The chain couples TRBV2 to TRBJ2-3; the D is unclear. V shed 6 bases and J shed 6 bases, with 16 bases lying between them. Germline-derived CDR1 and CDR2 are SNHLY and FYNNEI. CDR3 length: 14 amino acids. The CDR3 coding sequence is TGTGCCAGCAGAATACCTGCGAAGAGCGATACGCAGTATTTT. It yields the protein CASRIPAKSDTQYF. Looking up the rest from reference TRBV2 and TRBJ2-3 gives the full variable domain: EPEVTQTPSHQVTQMGQEVILRCVPISNHLYFYWYRQILGQKVEFLVSFYNNEISEKSEIFDDQFSVERPDGSNFTLKIRSTKLEDSAMYFCASRIPAKSDTQYFGPGTRLTVL.

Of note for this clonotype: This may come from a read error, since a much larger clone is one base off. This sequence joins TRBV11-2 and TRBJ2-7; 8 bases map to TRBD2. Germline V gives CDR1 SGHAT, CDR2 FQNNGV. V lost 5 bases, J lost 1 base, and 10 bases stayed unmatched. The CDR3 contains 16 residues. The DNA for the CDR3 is TGTGCCAGCAGCCCGAAGCTAGCGGGTAATTCCTACGAGCAGTACTTC. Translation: CASSPKLAGNSYEQYF.